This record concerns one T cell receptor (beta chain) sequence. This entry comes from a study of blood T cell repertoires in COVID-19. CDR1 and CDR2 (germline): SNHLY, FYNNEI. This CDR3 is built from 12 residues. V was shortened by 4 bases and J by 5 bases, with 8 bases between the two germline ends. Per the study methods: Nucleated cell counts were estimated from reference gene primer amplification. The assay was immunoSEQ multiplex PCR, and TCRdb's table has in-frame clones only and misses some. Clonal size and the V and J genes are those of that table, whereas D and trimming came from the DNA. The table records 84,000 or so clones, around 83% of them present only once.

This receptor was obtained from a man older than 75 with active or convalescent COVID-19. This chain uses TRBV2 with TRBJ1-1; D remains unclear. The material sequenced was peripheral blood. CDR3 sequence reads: CASSGDVTEAFF. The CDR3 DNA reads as TGTGCCAGCAGTGGAGATGTAACTGAAGCTTTCTTT.